The 24 T cell receptor beta chains presented below share a single source sample, sequenced in a study of control samples from healthy donors and cancer patients. Method: immunoSEQ multiplex PCR; TCRdb's copy keeps in-frame clones and lacks some. The sample has about 65,000 clones, about nine tenths seen once. The sequencing sample was made of PBMCs. The receptors originated from a woman in her forties or fifties with colorectal cancer.

This clone was seen only a few times. The rearrangement joins TRBV5-6 to TRBJ1-3; D remains unclear. Per germline, CDR1 SGHDT and CDR2 YYEEEE. Trimming took 3 bases from V and 4 from J, leaving 14 bases between them. CDR3 length equals 15 residues. CDR3 region: CASSYTTGGGNTIYF. The CDR3 region has the DNA TGTGCCAGCAGCTACACAACCGGTGGGGGAAACACCATATATTTT.

This chain joins TRBV11-1 and TRBJ2-7, with D tentatively TRBD1 or TRBD2 (5 bases each). The V gene lost 4 bases and the J gene lost 7 bases, with 20 bases spanning the gap. This CDR3 is 15 amino acids long. CDR1 is SGHAT, CDR2 FQDESV, per germline (reference sequence). The CDR3 DNA reads as TGTGCCAGCAGCTGGAATTCGTGGGGGAGTGATGAGCAGTACTTC. Amino acid sequence: CASSWNSWGSDEQYF.

The chain employs TRBV5-1 and TRBJ1-4; D unresolved. The CDR3 length is 13 residues. Germline V gene lookup returns CDR1 SGHRS and CDR2 YFSETQ. V dropped 7 bases and J dropped 3 bases, with 10 bases sitting between them. Here the CDR3 reads CASHRNPNEKLFF. The CDR3 bases are TGCGCCAGCCACAGAAACCCTAATGAAAAACTGTTTTTT.

The chain combines TRBV12-3 or TRBV12-4 with TRBJ1-2, with D possibly being TRBD1 (5 bases). The CDR3 consists of 13 residues. With 4 bases removed from V and 6 bases from J, the gap between germline ends came to 12 bases. The CDR3 reads CASSYRTMDGYTF. The CDR3 DNA reads as TGTGCCAGCAGTTATCGGACAATGGATGGCTACACCTTC.

The rearrangement joins TRBV11-2 to TRBJ1-4; 8 bases are shared with TRBD1. J gave up 8 bases and V 1 base, and 6 bases lay outside the gene matches. The length of the CDR3 is 15 residues. CDR1 is SGHAT, CDR2 FQNNGV, per germline. CDR3 sequence: CASSLGTGFREKLFF. The CDR3 region has the DNA TGTGCCAGCAGCTTAGGGACAGGGTTTCGGGAAAAACTGTTTTTT.

This clone came up a few times. The CDR3 spells CASSVTGVAEAFF. The CDR3 DNA reads TGTGCCAGCAGCGTGACAGGGGTGGCTGAAGCTTTCTTT. This chain uses TRBV5-6 with TRBJ1-1; TRBD1 aligns across 8 bases. Germline V gene sequence: CDR1 SGHDT, CDR2 YYEEEE. Losses at the gene ends were 4 bases for V and 6 bases for J; bases not matched to a gene: 5. The CDR3 has 13 amino acids.

V usage is TRBV7-8 and J usage is TRBJ2-7; 9 bases are a match to TRBD1. Trimming took 4 bases from V and 4 from J; bases not matched to a gene: 5. Germline V gene lookup returns CDR1 SGHVS and CDR2 FQNEAQ. The CDR3 consists of 14 residues. As DNA, the CDR3 is TGTGCCAGCAGCTCCGGGACAGGGCAGTACGAGCAGTACTTC. This gives the protein CASSSGTGQYEQYF.

The V and J genes are TRBV7-8 and TRBJ2-7; 11 bases match TRBD1. V lost 1 base and J lost 3; bases outside the gene matches: 5. The germline gives CDR1 SGHVS, CDR2 FQNEAQ. The CDR3 contains 16 residues. Here the CDR3 reads CASSLGTGGGFYEQYF. The CDR3 DNA reads as TGTGCCAGCAGCTTAGGGACAGGGGGCGGATTCTACGAGCAGTACTTC.

The V gene is TRBV7-3, the J gene TRBJ1-1; no definite D call. V was pared by 2 bases and J by 3 bases, with 10 bases between. The length of the CDR3 is 14 residues. CDR1 and CDR2 from the germline V gene are SGHTA and FQGTGA. CDR3 DNA: TGTGCCAGCAGCTTATCCGGGCCGGACACTGAAGCTTTCTTT. Protein: CASSLSGPDTEAFF.

This chain uses TRBV7-3 with TRBJ1-1, with 10 bases lining up with TRBD1. V dropped 5 bases and J dropped 11; count of bases not matched to a gene: 11. The CDR3 extends over 14 amino acids. Germline V gene data show CDR1 as SGHTA and CDR2 as FQGTGA. Here the CDR3 reads CASSLGRDRGSAFF. The CDR3 DNA sequence: TGTGCCAGCAGCCTCGGGCGGGACAGGGGTTCTGCTTTCTTT.

The CDR3 sequence is CASSLGGSYGYTF. CDR3 nucleotides: TGTGCCAGCAGTTTAGGGGGATCCTATGGCTACACCTTC. The chain combines TRBV27 with TRBJ1-2; D perhaps matches TRBD1 (5 bases). CDR1 and CDR2 from the germline V gene are MNHEY and SMNVEV (reference sequence). V lost 2 bases, J lost 4 bases, and 8 bases lay in between. There are 13 residues in the CDR3.

The CDR3 region is CATSRVPWAYLINEKLFF. The CDR3 DNA sequence: TGTGCCACCAGCAGAGTGCCCTGGGCATACTTAATTAATGAAAAACTGTTTTTT. V gene TRBV15 combines with J gene TRBJ1-4; D is unclear. Looked up from germline, CDR1 is LNHNV and CDR2 is YYDKDF (reference sequence). The CDR3 runs to 18 residues. V lost 1 base and J lost 4, with 19 bases in between.

This sequence joins TRBV2 and TRBJ2-7, with D tentatively TRBD2 (6 bases). The V and J ends lost 3 bases and 0 bases respectively, with 15 bases between them. CDR1 and CDR2 (germline): SNHLY, FYNNEI. This CDR3 contains 16 residues. CDR3 region: CASSDSGRRSSYEQYF. For the CDR3, the DNA is TGTGCCAGCAGTGATAGCGGAAGAAGAAGCTCCTACGAGCAGTACTTC.

This clone was detected once. This sequence joins TRBV18 and TRBJ2-1; TRBD2 aligns across 7 bases. The trim removed 0 bases at V and 3 bases at J, leaving 5 bases unmatched. This CDR3 has 16 amino acids. Per the germline V gene, CDR1 is KGHSH and CDR2 is LQKENI. CDR3 protein: CASSPPGREFYNEQFF. The CDR3 region has the DNA TGTGCCAGCTCACCACCGGGGCGGGAGTTCTACAATGAGCAGTTCTTC. The variable domain in full, with the rest retrieved from reference TRBV18 and TRBJ2-1, is NAGVMQNPRHLVRRRGQEARLRCSPMKGHSHVYWYRQLPEEGLKFMVYLQKENIIDESGMPKERFSAEFPKEGPSILRIQQVVRGDSAAYFCASSPPGREFYNEQFFGPGTRLTVL.

The genes are TRBV7-9 and TRBJ2-1; the match to TRBD2 covers 13 bases. The germline gives CDR1 SEHNR, CDR2 FQNEAQ (reference sequence). V gave up 2 bases and J gave up 10 bases; unmatched junction bases: 8. The CDR3 totals 16 residues. The CDR3, as DNA: TGTGCCAGCAGCTTAAACGGACTAGCGGGAGAATTGGAGCAGTTCTTC. Protein product: CASSLNGLAGELEQFF. The variable domain in full, with the rest retrieved from reference TRBV7-9 and TRBJ2-1, is DTGVSQNPRHKITKRGQNVTFRCDPISEHNRLYWYRQTLGQGPEFLTYFQNEAQLEKSRLLSDRFSAERPKGSFSTLEIQRTEQGDSAMYLCASSLNGLAGELEQFFGPGTRLTVL.

This clone was seen a single time. This sequence joins TRBV2 and TRBJ1-4; the D is unclear. CDR1 and CDR2 (germline): SNHLY, FYNNEI. V dropped 6 bases and J dropped 0 bases, with 8 bases sitting between them. The length of the CDR3 is 14 residues. CDR3: CASRPRSTNEKLFF. As DNA, the CDR3 is TGTGCCAGCAGACCCAGGTCAACTAATGAAAAACTGTTTTTT.

The sample holds one count of this clone. The rearrangement joins TRBV5-6 to TRBJ2-3, with TRBD2 identical over 10 bases. Trimming cost V 2 bases and J 1 base; bases outside gene matches: 4. Germline CDR1 is SGHDT and CDR2 is YYEEEE. This CDR3 has 16 amino acids. The CDR3 spells CASSLILAGGTDTQYF. The CDR3 region has the DNA TGTGCCAGCAGCTTAATCCTAGCGGGAGGCACAGATACGCAGTATTTT. Full variable domain (remainder filled in from reference TRBV5-6 and TRBJ2-3): DAGVTQSPTHLIKTRGQQVTLRCSPKSGHDTVSWYQQALGQGPQFIFQYYEEEERQRGNFPDRFSGHQFPNYSSELNVNALLLGDSALYLCASSLILAGGTDTQYFGPGTRLTVL.

The chain carries TRBV18 and TRBJ2-5; TRBD2 matches at 9 bases. J gave up 9 bases and V 3 bases, and 8 bases lay outside the gene matches. CDR1 KGHSH and CDR2 LQKENI come from the germline V gene. The CDR3 sequence is 14 residues long. In DNA, the CDR3 is TGTGCCAGCTCACCCCGCGGGGGGGCAGGGGCCCAGTACTTC. Amino acids: CASSPRGGAGAQYF. The full variable domain, rest sourced from reference TRBV18 and TRBJ2-5, is NAGVMQNPRHLVRRRGQEARLRCSPMKGHSHVYWYRQLPEEGLKFMVYLQKENIIDESGMPKERFSAEFPKEGPSILRIQQVVRGDSAAYFCASSPRGGAGAQYFGPGTRLLVL.

In nucleotides, the CDR3 is TGTGCCAGCAGCTTAGGGGAGGCAGCCTACACAGATACGCAGTATTTT. Amino acids: CASSLGEAAYTDTQYF. The rearrangement links TRBV7-6 to TRBJ2-3; D may be TRBD2 (6 bases). The CDR3 runs to 16 residues. Trimming removed 1 base from V and 2 bases from J, with 13 bases in between. The germline CDR1 and CDR2 sequences are SGHVS and FNYEAQ.

The chain is built from TRBV5-1 and TRBJ2-1, with 9 bases identical to TRBD1. The CDR3 contains 14 residues. V lost 4 bases and J lost 8; bases outside the gene matches: 7. Germline CDR1 reads SGHRS; CDR2 reads YFSETQ. The CDR3 sequence: CASSPGQGGYEQFF. The DNA for the CDR3 is TGCGCCAGCAGCCCGGGACAGGGTGGTTATGAGCAGTTCTTC.

V and J are TRBV19 and TRBJ2-7; tentatively, D is TRBD2 (5 bases). CDR3 length: 13 amino acids. V lost 7 bases and J 3 bases, leaving 13 bases between the germline ends. From germline, CDR1 is LNHDA and CDR2 SQIVND (reference sequence). The CDR3 sequence: CASTPTMGYEQYF. The DNA for the CDR3 is TGTGCCAGTACTCCGACTATGGGCTACGAGCAGTACTTC.

This chain uses TRBV29-1 with TRBJ1-4; D may be TRBD1 (5 bases). The CDR3 contains 16 residues. The V end was cut by 0 bases, the J end by 0 bases, with 11 bases between. Germline CDR1 SQVTM, CDR2 ANQGSEA. The CDR3 is CSVEDRDSATNEKLFF. The CDR3 nucleotides read TGCAGCGTTGAAGATCGAGACAGCGCAACTAATGAAAAACTGTTTTTT.

The chain joins TRBV5-1 to TRBJ1-2; D is unclear. The ends were cut back, 0 bases at V and 6 bases at J, with 12 bases in the middle. CDR1 is SGHRS and CDR2 is YFSETQ in the germline V gene. The CDR3 has 14 amino acids. DNA of the CDR3: TGCGCCAGCAGCTTGGAAGGGTTTGTGGATGGCTACACCTTC. It codes for CASSLEGFVDGYTF.

The gene calls are TRBV5-1 and TRBJ1-3, with D hard to call. Trimming pared 0 bases from V and 0 bases from J, leaving 4 bases between. Germline loops: CDR1 SGHRS, CDR2 YFSETQ. CDR3 size: 14 residues. CDR3 DNA sequence: TGCGCCAGCAGCTTGGCCGCCTCTGGAAACACCATATATTTT. It encodes CASSLAASGNTIYF.